Listed below are T cell receptor beta chains from one sample, sequenced in a study of T cell repertoires in cytomegalovirus infection. One entry per CDR3 protein results from TCRdb running MiXCR on the reads. The profile shows 450,000 to 600,000 distinct CDR3 sequences, over 9% of them singletons. Specimen: PBMCs. The receptors were sampled from a human donor in good health (CMV status not recorded). Some clones in this sample may be carry-over from other donors' samples. The CDR3 runs from the conserved cysteine through the conserved F or W.

CASIPHGSSYEQYF	TRBV6-1	TRBJ2-7
CASSEGRVTDTQYF	TRBV6-2/TRBV6-3	TRBJ2-3
CASSQSESSGRVSYNEQFF	TRBV23-1	TRBJ2-1
CATGDRAKTTDTQYF	TRBV19	TRBJ2-3
CASSSDRGETQYF	TRBV12-3/TRBV12-4	TRBJ2-5
CASSEITGEEKLFF	TRBV25-1	TRBJ1-4
CASSRATESTGELFF	TRBV6-5	TRBJ2-2
CASSESETGATNEKLFF	TRBV6-1	TRBJ1-4
CASSQTATNVLTF	TRBV5-5	TRBJ2-6
CSASIPADGNQPQHF	TRBV20-1	TRBJ1-5
CASSHLSGSRWYEQFF	TRBV14	TRBJ2-1
CASSFYRGEETQYF	TRBV7-8	TRBJ2-5
CASSPGQVGTEAFF	TRBV18	TRBJ1-1
CASSQVTSGMETQYF	TRBV3-1	TRBJ2-5
CASSFSLASSYEQYF	TRBV12-3/TRBV12-4	TRBJ2-7
CASTSRETQYF	TRBV28	TRBJ2-5
CASSLDRREQYF	TRBV11-2	TRBJ2-7
CASSPQGGAGANYGYTF	TRBV7-2	TRBJ1-2
CASHPRQGVGTEAFF	TRBV5-1	TRBJ1-1
CASSPWTGGNTIYF	TRBV7-2	TRBJ1-3
CSVGLAGVGLYNEQFF	TRBV29-1	TRBJ2-1
CASSLPETDIYEQYF	TRBV28	TRBJ2-7
CASSFQGGVGELFF	TRBV5-5	TRBJ2-2
CASSLDYVTNEKLFF	TRBV7-9	TRBJ1-4
CASSQDSYPTTGELFF	TRBV4-2	TRBJ2-2
CASSLEQTGANVLTF	TRBV7-2	TRBJ2-6
CASSLGTGWTYNEQFF	TRBV5-1	TRBJ2-1
CASSSSADTEAFF	TRBV5-5	TRBJ1-1
CASSQTGTQVGAQHF	TRBV4-2	TRBJ1-5
CASSFSHAGGNTIYF	TRBV12-3/TRBV12-4	TRBJ1-3
CASGTRGTPGTIYF	TRBV9	TRBJ1-3
CASRARGVTGELFF	TRBV12-3/TRBV12-4	TRBJ2-2
CASSEQGLYTEAFF	TRBV6-1	TRBJ1-1
CASSVWIQGSLREQYF	TRBV9	TRBJ2-7
CAWSGQRLNEKLFF	TRBV30	TRBJ1-4
CASSWGPTLNTEAFF	TRBV5-1	TRBJ1-1
CASSRSQGLAGVVTQYF	TRBV7-9	TRBJ2-3
CSVEGPSNYGYTF	TRBV29-1	TRBJ1-2
CSVGTELNQPQHF	TRBV29-1	TRBJ1-5
CASSGGSSYNSPLHF	TRBV28	TRBJ1-6
CATSRDRDRQEAFF	TRBV15	TRBJ1-1
CASSRDSFSGNTIYF	TRBV4-1	TRBJ1-3
CASSLGGGGGQFF	TRBV9	TRBJ2-1
CASTSGGGIVEAFF	TRBV2	TRBJ1-1
CASSLAGGTDTQYF	TRBV12-3/TRBV12-4	TRBJ2-3
CASSPQGAGELFF	TRBV18	TRBJ2-2
CASSLDGKRFQETQYF	TRBV7-9	TRBJ2-5
CASRRRGAEETQYF	TRBV7-9	TRBJ2-5
CSARAADQETQYF	TRBV20-1	TRBJ2-5
CASSLGAAGQGFEKLFF	TRBV5-6	TRBJ1-4
CASSVRTESNEKLFF	TRBV19	TRBJ1-4
CASSVTSGTSYNEQFF	TRBV9	TRBJ2-1
CASREGELTDTQYF	TRBV7-9	TRBJ2-3